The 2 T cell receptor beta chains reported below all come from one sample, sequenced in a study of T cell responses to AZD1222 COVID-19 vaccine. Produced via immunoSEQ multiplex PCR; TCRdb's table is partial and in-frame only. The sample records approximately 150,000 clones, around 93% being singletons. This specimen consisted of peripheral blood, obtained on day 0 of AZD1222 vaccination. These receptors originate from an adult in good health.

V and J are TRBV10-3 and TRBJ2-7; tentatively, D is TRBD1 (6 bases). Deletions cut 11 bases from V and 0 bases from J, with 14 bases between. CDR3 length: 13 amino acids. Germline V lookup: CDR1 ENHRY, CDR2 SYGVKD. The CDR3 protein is CAVSRTDSYEQYF. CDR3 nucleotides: TGTGCCGTTAGCAGGACAGACTCCTACGAGCAGTACTTC.

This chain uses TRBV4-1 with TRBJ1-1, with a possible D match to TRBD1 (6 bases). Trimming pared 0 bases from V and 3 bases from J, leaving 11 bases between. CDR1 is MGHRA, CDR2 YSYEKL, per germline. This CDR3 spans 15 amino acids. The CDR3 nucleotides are TGCGCCAGCAGCCAAGACCCGGAGGGGGACACTGAAGCTTTCTTT. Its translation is CASSQDPEGDTEAFF.